A selection of T cell receptor beta chains follows, all from one sample in a study of blood T cell repertoires in COVID-19. Data came from immunoSEQ multiplex PCR; TCRdb stores just in-frame clones and leaves some out. Found here are hundreds of thousands of clones, about 89% of them singletons; the top ten hold approximately 4.1%. Sequenced sample: PBMCs or T cells enriched from blood (not recorded which). The receptors derive from a woman aged 25 to 39 who had recovered from COVID-19. Each CDR3 is given with its conserved first and last residue. Each record gives: CDR3 DNA, CDR3 protein, V gene, D gene, J gene, clone size. D genes are given only for firm matches. Size is stated for part of the rows, as once, few or many counts, or as a class when the clone is expanded.

CDR3 DNA: TGCGCCAGCAGCCAAGCTGGGACTAGCCTCACAGATACGCAGTATTTT; CDR3 protein: CASSQAGTSLTDTQYF; V gene: TRBV4-3; D gene: TRBD2; J gene: TRBJ2-3; clone size: once
CDR3 DNA: TGTGCCAGCAGTTACGAGTGGAATGAGCAGTTCTTC; CDR3 protein: CASSYEWNEQFF; V gene: TRBV6-2/TRBV6-3; D gene: .; J gene: TRBJ2-1; clone size: .
CDR3 DNA: TGTGCCAGCAGCAAGGGGAGACAGCGGGGAAATCAGCCCCAGCATTTT; CDR3 protein: CASSKGRQRGNQPQHF; V gene: TRBV21-1; D gene: .; J gene: TRBJ1-5; clone size: .
CDR3 DNA: TGCAGTGCTATGGGGCTCGGTGGCTACACCTTC; CDR3 protein: CSAMGLGGYTF; V gene: TRBV20-1; D gene: .; J gene: TRBJ1-2; clone size: .
CDR3 DNA: TGTGCCAGCAGCCAAGAGGGGACTAGCTTCTACGAGCAGTACTTC; CDR3 protein: CASSQEGTSFYEQYF; V gene: TRBV4-2; D gene: TRBD2; J gene: TRBJ2-7; clone size: .
CDR3 DNA: TGTGCCAGCAGCGACCGGACTAGCGGGAGACCCAATGAGCAGTTCTTC; CDR3 protein: CASSDRTSGRPNEQFF; V gene: TRBV7-2; D gene: TRBD2; J gene: TRBJ2-1; clone size: .
CDR3 DNA: TGTGCCAGCAACCCGGGACAGGGGAACACTGAAGCTTTCTTT; CDR3 protein: CASNPGQGNTEAFF; V gene: TRBV6-6; D gene: TRBD1; J gene: TRBJ1-1; clone size: .
CDR3 DNA: TGTGCCAGCAGCCTACCAGGGTTGTCGAACACTGAAGCTTTCTTT; CDR3 protein: CASSLPGLSNTEAFF; V gene: TRBV4-2; D gene: .; J gene: TRBJ1-1; clone size: .
CDR3 DNA: TGCGCCAGCAGCCAAGGGCGACTAGCGGGGCACAATGAGCAGTTCTTC; CDR3 protein: CASSQGRLAGHNEQFF; V gene: TRBV4-3; D gene: TRBD2; J gene: TRBJ2-1; clone size: once
CDR3 DNA: TGTGCCAGCAGTTACTCGACGGGGGGCAGTGGCTACACCTTC; CDR3 protein: CASSYSTGGSGYTF; V gene: TRBV6-2/TRBV6-3; D gene: .; J gene: TRBJ1-2; clone size: .
CDR3 DNA: TGTGCCAGCAGTCAGGGCGGGGCCCCTTTGGGCTACACCTTC; CDR3 protein: CASSQGGAPLGYTF; V gene: TRBV7-9; D gene: .; J gene: TRBJ1-2; clone size: few
CDR3 DNA: TGTGCCACCAGTTTAGAATTGTACCCCAATGAGCAGTTCTTC; CDR3 protein: CATSLELYPNEQFF; V gene: TRBV24-1; D gene: .; J gene: TRBJ2-1; clone size: .
CDR3 DNA: TGTGCCAGCAGTGACTCAGCGGGAGAGTCAGATACGCAGTATTTT; CDR3 protein: CASSDSAGESDTQYF; V gene: TRBV6-4; D gene: TRBD2; J gene: TRBJ2-3; clone size: .
CDR3 DNA: TGTGCCAGCAGCTTAGGAATCGGAGGGGCCTATGGCTACACCTTC; CDR3 protein: CASSLGIGGAYGYTF; V gene: TRBV7-8; D gene: .; J gene: TRBJ1-2; clone size: .
CDR3 DNA: TGTGCCAGTAGTGCTCAAACATGGGGCCTTGCTGAGCAGTTCTTC; CDR3 protein: CASSAQTWGLAEQFF; V gene: TRBV19; D gene: .; J gene: TRBJ2-1; clone size: .
CDR3 DNA: TGTGCCACCAGCAGAGATCGACTAGCGGGGAGCCAGCGAACCACAGATACGCAGTATTTT; CDR3 protein: CATSRDRLAGSQRTTDTQYF; V gene: TRBV15; D gene: TRBD2; J gene: TRBJ2-3; clone size: once
CDR3 DNA: TGTGCCTGGGGGATGGAGGGCGGGAATACGCAGTATTTT; CDR3 protein: CAWGMEGGNTQYF; V gene: TRBV30; D gene: .; J gene: TRBJ2-3; clone size: .
CDR3 DNA: TGTGCCAGTAGTAGTGCAGCTAACTATGGCTACACCTTC; CDR3 protein: CASSSAANYGYTF; V gene: TRBV19; D gene: .; J gene: TRBJ1-2; clone size: .
CDR3 DNA: TGTGCCAGCAGTTCCCCAGGGGGCGCCTATGGCTACACCTTC; CDR3 protein: CASSSPGGAYGYTF; V gene: TRBV28; D gene: TRBD1; J gene: TRBJ1-2; clone size: .
CDR3 DNA: TGTGCCAGTAGTATAGATTCCCCAAACAGGGCCAAACTCTATGGCTACACCTTC; CDR3 protein: CASSIDSPNRAKLYGYTF; V gene: TRBV19; D gene: .; J gene: TRBJ1-2; clone size: .
CDR3 DNA: TGCGCCAGCAGCTTGCGAGGGTATGAAAAACTGTTTTTT; CDR3 protein: CASSLRGYEKLFF; V gene: TRBV5-1; D gene: .; J gene: TRBJ1-4; clone size: .